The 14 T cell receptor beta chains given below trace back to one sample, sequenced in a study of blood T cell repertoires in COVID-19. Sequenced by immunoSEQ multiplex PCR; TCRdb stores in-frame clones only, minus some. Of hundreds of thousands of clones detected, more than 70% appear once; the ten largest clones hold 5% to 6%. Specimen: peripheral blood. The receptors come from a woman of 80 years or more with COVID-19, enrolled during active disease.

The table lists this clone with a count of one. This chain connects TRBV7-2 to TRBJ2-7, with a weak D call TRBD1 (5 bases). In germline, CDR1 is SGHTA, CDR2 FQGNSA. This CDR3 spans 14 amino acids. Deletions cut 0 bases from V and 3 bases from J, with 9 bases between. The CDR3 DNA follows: TGTGCCAGCAGCTTAGCGGCAGGGCTCTACGAGCAGTACTTC. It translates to CASSLAAGLYEQYF.

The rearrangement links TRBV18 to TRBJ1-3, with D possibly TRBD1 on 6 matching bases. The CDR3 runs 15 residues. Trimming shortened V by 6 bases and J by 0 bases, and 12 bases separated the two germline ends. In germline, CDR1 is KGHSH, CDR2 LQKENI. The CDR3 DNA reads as TGTGCCAGCTCCCCTGGACAGTTCTCTGGAAACACCATATATTTT. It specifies CASSPGQFSGNTIYF.

The CDR3: CASSLANVAGYTF. In nucleotides, the CDR3 is TGTGCCAGCAGCTTAGCTAACGTGGCAGGCTACACCTTC. The J gene is TRBJ1-2, the V gene TRBV7-2; no definite D call. Trimming pared 0 bases from V and 8 bases from J, leaving 10 bases between. The germline V gene has CDR1 SGHTA and CDR2 FQGNSA. CDR3 size: 13 residues. The full variable domain, in which reference TRBV7-2 and TRBJ1-2 provide the parts outside the CDR3, is GAGVSQSPSNKVTEKGKDVELRCDPISGHTALYWYRQSLGQGLEFLIYFQGNSAPDKSGLPSDRFSAERTGGSVSTLTIQRTQQEDSAVYLCASSLANVAGYTFGSGTRLTVV.

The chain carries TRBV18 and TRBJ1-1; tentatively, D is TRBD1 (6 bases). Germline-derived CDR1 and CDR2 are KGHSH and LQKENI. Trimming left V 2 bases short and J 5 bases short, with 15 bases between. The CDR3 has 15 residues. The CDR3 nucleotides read TGTGCCAGCTCACCATTACAGGGCAGGAAAACTGAAGCTTTCTTT. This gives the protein CASSPLQGRKTEAFF.

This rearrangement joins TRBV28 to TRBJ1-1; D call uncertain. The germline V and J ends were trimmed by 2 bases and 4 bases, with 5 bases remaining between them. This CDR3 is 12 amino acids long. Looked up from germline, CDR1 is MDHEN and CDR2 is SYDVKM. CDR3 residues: CASSLSRTEAFF. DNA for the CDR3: TGTGCCAGCAGTTTAAGCCGCACTGAAGCTTTCTTT. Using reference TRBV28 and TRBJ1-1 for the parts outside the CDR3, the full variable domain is DVKVTQSSRYLVKRTGEKVFLECVQDMDHENMFWYRQDPGLGLRLIYFSYDVKMKEKGDIPEGYSVSREKKERFSLILESASTNQTSMYLCASSLSRTEAFFGQGTRLTVV.

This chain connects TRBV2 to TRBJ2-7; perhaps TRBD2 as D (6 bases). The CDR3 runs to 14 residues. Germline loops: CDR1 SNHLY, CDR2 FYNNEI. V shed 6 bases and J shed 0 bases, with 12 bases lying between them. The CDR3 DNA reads TGTGCCAGCAGGGGGACTCCTCCCTCCTACGAGCAGTACGTC. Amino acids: CASRGTPPSYEQYV.

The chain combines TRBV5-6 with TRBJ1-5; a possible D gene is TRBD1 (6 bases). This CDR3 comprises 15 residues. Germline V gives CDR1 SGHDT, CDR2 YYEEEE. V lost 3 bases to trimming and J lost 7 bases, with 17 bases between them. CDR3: CASSSTSTGRQPQHF. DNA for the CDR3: TGTGCCAGCAGCTCGACCTCGACAGGCAGGCAGCCCCAGCATTTT.

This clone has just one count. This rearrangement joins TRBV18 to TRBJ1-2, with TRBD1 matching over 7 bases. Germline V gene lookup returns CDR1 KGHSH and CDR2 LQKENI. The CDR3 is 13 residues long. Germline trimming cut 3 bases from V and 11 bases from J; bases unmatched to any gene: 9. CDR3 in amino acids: CASSPNTGAQYTF. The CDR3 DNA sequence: TGTGCCAGCTCACCGAACACAGGGGCTCAATACACCTTC.

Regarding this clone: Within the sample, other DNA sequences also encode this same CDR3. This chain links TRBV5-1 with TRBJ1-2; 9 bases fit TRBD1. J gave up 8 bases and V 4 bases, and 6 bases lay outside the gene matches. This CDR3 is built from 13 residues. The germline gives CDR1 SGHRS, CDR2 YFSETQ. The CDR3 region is CASSPGQGNGYTF. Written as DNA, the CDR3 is TGCGCCAGCAGCCCCGGACAGGGGAACGGCTACACCTTC.

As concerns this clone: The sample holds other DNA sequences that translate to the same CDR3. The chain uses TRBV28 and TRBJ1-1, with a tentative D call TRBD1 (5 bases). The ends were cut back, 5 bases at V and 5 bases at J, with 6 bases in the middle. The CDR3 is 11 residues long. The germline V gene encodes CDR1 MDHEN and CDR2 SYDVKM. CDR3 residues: CASSRGTEAFF. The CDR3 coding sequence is TGTGCCAGCAGTAGGGGAACTGAAGCTTTCTTT. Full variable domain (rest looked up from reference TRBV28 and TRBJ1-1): DVKVTQSSRYLVKRTGEKVFLECVQDMDHENMFWYRQDPGLGLRLIYFSYDVKMKEKGDIPEGYSVSREKKERFSLILESASTNQTSMYLCASSRGTEAFFGQGTRLTVV.

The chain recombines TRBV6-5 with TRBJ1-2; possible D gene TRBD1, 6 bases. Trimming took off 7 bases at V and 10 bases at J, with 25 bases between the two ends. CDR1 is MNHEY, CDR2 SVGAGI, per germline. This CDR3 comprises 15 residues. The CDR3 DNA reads TGTGCCAGCACCCTAACACCGGGGGGCGAAGAAATCTACACCTTC. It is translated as CASTLTPGGEEIYTF.

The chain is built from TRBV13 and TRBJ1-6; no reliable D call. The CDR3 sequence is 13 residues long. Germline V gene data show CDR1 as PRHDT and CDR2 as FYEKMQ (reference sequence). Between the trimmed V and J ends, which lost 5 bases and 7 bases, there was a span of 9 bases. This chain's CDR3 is CASSLKMNSPLHF. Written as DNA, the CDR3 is TGTGCCAGCAGCCTAAAGATGAATTCACCCCTCCACTTT.

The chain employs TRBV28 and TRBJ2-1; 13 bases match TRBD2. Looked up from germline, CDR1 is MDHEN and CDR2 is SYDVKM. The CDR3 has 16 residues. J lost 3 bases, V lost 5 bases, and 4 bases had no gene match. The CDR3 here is CASSATSGGNYNEQFF. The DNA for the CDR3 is TGTGCCAGCAGTGCGACTAGCGGGGGGAACTACAATGAGCAGTTCTTC.

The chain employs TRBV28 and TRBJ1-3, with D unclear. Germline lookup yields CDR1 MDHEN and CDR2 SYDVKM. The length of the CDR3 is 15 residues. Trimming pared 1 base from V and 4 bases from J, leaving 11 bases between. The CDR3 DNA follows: TGTGCCAGCAGTTTATCCGCCCGAGGGGGAAACACCATATATTTT. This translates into CASSLSARGGNTIYF.